This TCR beta chain was found in a study of T cells in women clearing cervical HPV infection. Findings of the study overall: CIN3+ cases had significantly higher TCR richness than controls; evenness did not differ.

Germline CDR1 is SNHLY and CDR2 is FYNNEI. CDR3 length: 14 residues. Assay used: immunoSEQ multiplex PCR; TCRdb lists only in-frame clones, some missing. This listing includes approximately 34,000 clones. A remark on this clone: Its target is not known. The read terminates 3 residues ahead of where the CDR3 ends, so the germline J gene completes it.

The origin of this receptor is a woman aged 18 to 75 with a cervical HPV16 infection that either progressed to CIN3+ or cleared (not recorded which). The sample was blood buffy coat. The chain couples TRBV2 to TRBJ2-3; TRBD1 matches 7 bases. CDR3 region: CASTQQGYQETQYF. The DNA read from the CDR3 is TGTGCCAGCACTCAACAGGGGTACCAAGAGACG. The full variable domain, in which reference TRBV2 and TRBJ2-3 provide the parts outside the CDR3, is EPEVTQTPSHQVTQMGQEVILRCVPISNHLYFYWYRQILGQKVEFLVSFYNNEISEKSEIFDDQFSVERPDGSNFTLKIRSTKLEDSAMYFCASTQQGYQETQYFGPGTRLTVL.